This T cell receptor beta chain derives from a study of neurological immune-mediated disorders (dated by TCRdb to about 2019). Some background on the complete study: Among the roughly 34 multiple sclerosis patients, relapsing-remitting MS accounted for approximately 30 and secondary progressive MS accounted for 3. Using UMI-based sequencing, the study compared peripheral blood TCR-beta repertoires from patients with HTLV-I-associated myelopathy (HAM/TSP), patients with multiple sclerosis, and healthy controls. Longitudinal samples, technical triplicates and paired sorted CD4+ and CD8+ T-cell subsets, alongside PBMC samples, were included among the approximately 99 TCR-beta libraries. The cohort included about 70 subjects: some 14 with HAM/TSP, around 34 with multiple sclerosis, and approximately 20 healthy controls.

Many counts were recorded for this clonotype. What antigen it recognizes has not been identified. No base quality information exists; no much larger clone differs at one position. Broad study findings and their caveats: No identical CDR3 amino acid sequences were shared among expanded clones across subjects, suggesting private TCR-beta repertoires in all groups. In a phylogenetic analysis, the repertoires of 18 out of 34 MS patients fell into a single cluster of related CDR3 sequences, pointing to a possible signature at the repertoire level. TCR clonal expansion was highest in HAM/TSP patients and lowest in MS patients, with MS patients falling below even healthy controls. No clinical or MRI features were associated with the MS cluster, and the authors said that larger cohorts are needed.

Libraries from unsorted PBMCs were made from 2 million PBMCs kept in RNAlater at -80 degrees C until RNA extraction. Multiple sclerosis patients were enrolled in a US clinical protocol under which disease progression was evaluated by magnetic resonance imaging. Peripheral blood was subjected to Ficoll-Hypaque density gradient centrifugation to isolate PBMCs, which were then cryopreserved in liquid nitrogen. The CDR3 starts with the cysteine, ends with the phenylalanine, and has 16 residues. Only the CDR3 portion is preserved as DNA: 48 bases, with reading frame beginning at the first base. CDR1 and CDR2 are read off the germline V gene (reference sequence) as SGHKS and YYEKEE. V is clipped by 3 bases and J by 0 bases, and the sequence between their germline boundaries is 15 bases long. cDNA was synthesized by template-switch 5'RACE using a primer carrying a 10-nucleotide random unique molecular identifier by which each TCR transcript was tagged. Each sequencing run produced over 190 million TCR-beta sequences covering 15-18 subjects. The RNeasy kit was used to extract total RNA. Using the KAPA Real-time Library Amplification kit, TCR-beta VDJ regions were amplified with primers for the TCR constant region and the 5'RACE anchor. Sample indexes and Illumina adaptors were added in a first PCR, after which library yield was increased in a second PCR. After purification with Ampure beads, the TCR product of roughly 650 bp was size-selected on a 2% E-gel SizeSelection system. Before pooling, library quality was assessed on a Bioanalyzer, concentration was determined with Qubit, and library quantification was performed with the Kapa Library Quantification kit. An Illumina HiSeq 2500 sequenced the libraries paired-end 2 x 150 bp. To increase sequence diversity, about 25-30% phiX was spiked into each library pool. As for the authors' bioinformatics: The quality-filtered reads were processed with the UMI-based MiGEC pipeline, whose error correction step removed more than 80% of the raw TCR sequences. VDJ genes were aligned to IMGT germline references, and each clonotype was defined by a unique CDR3 amino acid sequence together with V-J genes. VDJtools evaluated clonal expansion, Shannon diversity and CDR3 relatedness (CalcPairwiseDistances, ClusterSamples); CLCbio workbench built phylogenetic trees. Using coefficient-of-variation modelling across technical triplicates, the study counted a clone as expanded if it had at least 8 unique UMIs. The raw public data were reprocessed by TCRdb itself: fastp quality trimming at Q25, MiXCR clonotype calling, in-frame beta chains only. All rows with the same CDR3 protein become a single entry with the most common DNA and genes. Clone size and V and J calls follow TCRdb, not the original study. The sample has tens of thousands of distinct CDR3 sequences on record, approximately 5% of them singletons. About 2% of the sample belongs to the ten largest clones.

This clonotype was obtained from a woman in her 30s with multiple sclerosis. Recombination connected TRBV5-5 to TRBJ1-1; TRBD1 is possibly the D segment (6 matching bases). The sequencing input was PBMCs. The CDR3: CASSSYRARMNTEAFF. The bases are TGTGCCAGCAGCTCTTACAGGGCCCGGATGAACACTGAAGCTTTCTTT.